This record covers a single T cell receptor (beta chain). Which antigen it targets is not known. No much larger clone exists at a distance of one base, and base qualities are not known. The immunoSEQ Assay, a bias-controlled multiplex PCR, was used to amplify TCRbeta CDR3 regions from genomic DNA. Regarding the original processing steps: Nucleated cell counts per sample were estimated from amplification of reference gene primers within the assay. To quantify the absolute abundance of each unique TCRbeta CDR3 rearrangement, sequence reads were collapsed and filtered. For each sample, productive Simpson clonality was calculated by taking the square root of Simpson's diversity index across productive rearrangements. Entries here come from immuneACCESS through TCRdb and include only in-frame sequences with V and J called. Some clones fail to appear in such tables; in the studies checked, an unresolved V gene covers under half of the shortfall, and the cause of the remainder is unknown. D and trimming were read from the DNA, whereas the V and J calls and clone size are those reported in that table. Counted in this sample were tens of thousands of clones; roughly 88% of them appeared once. 4.8% of the sample is held by the ten biggest clonotypes.

The sample comes from a study of blood T cell repertoires in COVID-19 (dated by TCRdb to between 2020 and 2021). Turning to the overall study: The collaborator samples originated in the United States, Italy and Spain and spanned the acute and convalescent phases of COVID-19. The prospective study material was composed of cDNA or gDNA derived from T cells, B-cell-depleted T cells, or PBMCs. Deeply sampled blood TCRbeta repertoires from subjects exposed to, actively infected with, or recovered from COVID-19 were included in the dataset. A freely available public database, intended as a resource for researchers studying the immune response to SARS-CoV-2, is where the repertoires were released. Samples came from the ongoing ImmuneRACE study (first 160 participants) plus 1,254 subjects from 6 global collaborators. A de-identified subject ID, COVID-19 status, age in years and sex were almost always included in the sample metadata. Where HLA class I and class II types were available, the types were taken from metadata supplied by the sample provider, not from assay-based typing.

Each collaborating institution followed its own protocols to collect whole blood in K2EDTA tubes. Collaborator samples were shipped for TCRbeta analysis as frozen whole blood, isolated PBMCs, or DNA extracted from either sample type. Trimming at the junction amounts to 3 bases on V and 7 bases on J, and the germline ends lie 13 bases apart. The CDR3 goes from the cysteine to the phenylalanine over 13 residues. Only the CDR3 DNA stays, 39 bases, in frame from base 1. Via the germline V gene, CDR1 is SGHTA and CDR2 FQGNSA. Broad study findings and their caveats: How much clinical and demographic metadata was included differed by source and by participant, and the metadata was provided uncurated.

The specimen sequenced was peripheral blood. This chain joins TRBV7-2 to TRBJ2-7, with no reliable assignment of the D segment. The TCR comes from a man between 60 and 75 years old with acute or convalescent COVID-19. The sequenced DNA is TGTGCCAGCAGCTTTGTCGGTCTACGAGAGCAGTACTTC. Translation gives CASSFVGLREQYF.